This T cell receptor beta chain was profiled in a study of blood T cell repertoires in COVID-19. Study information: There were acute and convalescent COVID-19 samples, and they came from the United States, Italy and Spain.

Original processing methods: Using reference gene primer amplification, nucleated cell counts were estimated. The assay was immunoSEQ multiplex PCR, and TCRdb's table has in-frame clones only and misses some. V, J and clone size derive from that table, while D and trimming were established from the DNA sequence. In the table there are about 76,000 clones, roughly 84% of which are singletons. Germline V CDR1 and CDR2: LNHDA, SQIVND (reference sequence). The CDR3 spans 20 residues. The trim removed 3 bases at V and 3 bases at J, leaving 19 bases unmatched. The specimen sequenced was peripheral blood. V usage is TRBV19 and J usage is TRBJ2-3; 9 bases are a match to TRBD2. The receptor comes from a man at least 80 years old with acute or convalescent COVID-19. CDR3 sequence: CASSIRSLTGLARPTDTQYF. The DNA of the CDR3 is TGTGCCAGTAGTATCCGCAGCTTAACAGGACTAGCGAGACCAACAGATACGCAGTATTTT.